This entry lists 17 T cell receptor beta chains sequenced from one sample in a study of identical twins. TCRdb analysed the 5' RACE reads with MiXCR anew, one entry per CDR3 protein. The sample yields fewer than 900,000 distinct CDR3 sequences, about 18% seen once. This sample also belongs to another study, concerning T cells expressing NK-cell markers.

The sequenced sample was PBMCs. These receptors were collected from a woman aged 18 to 35 in good health.

There are a few counts of this clonotype. This rearrangement joins TRBV7-9 to TRBJ2-3; 14 nucleotides match TRBD2. The CDR3 runs 16 residues. J lost 4 bases, V lost 4 bases, and 4 bases had no gene match. Germline CDR1 SEHNR, CDR2 FQNEAQ (reference sequence). CDR3 region: CASSWGLAGASDTQYF. Written as DNA, the CDR3 is TGTGCCAGCAGCTGGGGACTAGCGGGGGCCTCAGATACGCAGTATTTT.

The V call is TRBV5-8, the J call TRBJ1-2; unclear D gene. Trimming took off 4 bases at V and 1 base at J, with 14 bases between the two ends. The length of the CDR3 is 15 residues. Germline values: CDR1 SGHTS, CDR2 YDEGEE. CDR3 sequence reads: CASSAVGEINYGYTF. CDR3 bases: TGTGCCAGCAGCGCCGTCGGGGAGATTAACTATGGCTACACCTTC.

The chain has TRBV12-5 and TRBJ2-3, with 8 bases aligning to TRBD1. Germline V gives CDR1 LGHNT, CDR2 FRNRAP. CDR3 length equals 17 residues. Trimming cost V 5 bases and J 6 bases; bases outside gene matches: 16. The CDR3 loop reads CASGPRPAGGLNDTQYF. The CDR3 bases are TGTGCTAGTGGTCCCCGCCCGGCAGGGGGCTTAAACGATACGCAGTATTTT.

This clonotype was seen more than once but under ten times. V is TRBV12-3 or TRBV12-4 and J is TRBJ1-6; D is ambiguous. The CDR3 is 11 residues long. Trimming took off 6 bases at V and 11 bases at J, with 8 bases between the two ends. The CDR3 loop reads CASSSGAPLHF. CDR3 DNA sequence: TGTGCCAGCAGCTCTGGGGCACCCCTCCACTTT.

This clonotype was recorded a few times. The chain is built from TRBV20-1 and TRBJ2-1; weak D call: TRBD2 (5 bases). CDR1 is DFQATT, CDR2 SNEGSKA, per germline (reference sequence). The CDR3 loop spans 14 amino acids. V was pared by 2 bases and J by 2 bases, with 10 bases between. CDR3 DNA: TGCAGTGCTAGACGGGGAAGCGCCTACAATGAGCAGTTCTTC. This translates into CSARRGSAYNEQFF.

This sequence joins TRBV12-3 or TRBV12-4 and TRBJ1-1; D is perhaps TRBD1 (5 bases). Trimming left V 3 bases short and J 10 bases short, with 18 bases between. CDR3 length: 14 amino acids. CDR3 region: CASSFRPGRASAFF. The CDR3 region has the DNA TGTGCCAGCAGTTTTCGTCCGGGCAGGGCATCAGCTTTCTTT.

In this sample, this clonotype turned up a few times. The chain has TRBV3-1 and TRBJ2-3; 7 nucleotides line up with TRBD2. With 3 bases clipped from V and 6 bases from J, the junction kept 6 bases outside the gene matches. Germline lookup yields CDR1 LGHDT and CDR2 YNNKEL (reference sequence). The length of the CDR3 is 14 residues. For the CDR3, the DNA is TGTGCCAGCAGCCACGGACTAGAGGGGGATACGCAGTATTTT. It encodes CASSHGLEGDTQYF.

The chain joins TRBV12-3 or TRBV12-4 to TRBJ2-7; tentatively, D is TRBD1 (5 bases). The V gene lost 7 bases and the J gene lost 4 bases, with 17 bases spanning the gap. This CDR3 region has 14 residues. In DNA form, the CDR3 reads TGTGCCAGCAATGTAGGTTGGGGCAGATACGAGCAGTACTTC. Amino acid sequence: CASNVGWGRYEQYF.

This clonotype was observed a handful of times. The chain couples TRBV10-3 to TRBJ2-3; unclear D gene. CDR3 length equals 14 residues. The germline V gene encodes CDR1 ENHRY and CDR2 SYGVKD. The V end lost 7 bases, the J end lost 0 bases, and 11 bases lay between the germline ends. The CDR3 here is CAITPRDSTDTQYF. The CDR3 nucleotides read TGTGCCATCACCCCTAGAGATAGCACAGATACGCAGTATTTT.

This chain connects TRBV7-2 to TRBJ2-1, with 7 bases matching TRBD2. Germline CDR1 reads SGHTA; CDR2 reads FQGNSA. The V segment lost 1 base and the J segment 8 bases; nucleotides outside the gene matches: 11. The CDR3 has 16 residues. CDR3 loop: CASSLGALAPRDEQFF. CDR3 sequence (DNA): TGTGCCAGCAGCTTAGGGGCACTAGCGCCTCGTGATGAGCAGTTCTTC.

This chain's CDR3 is CASSLEQGAISYEQYF. CDR3 DNA sequence: TGCGCCAGCAGCTTGGAACAGGGGGCGATATCCTACGAGCAGTACTTC. The chain couples TRBV5-1 to TRBJ2-7; TRBD1 matches at 9 bases. Looked up from germline, CDR1 is SGHRS and CDR2 is YFSETQ. CDR3 length equals 16 residues. V dropped 0 bases and J dropped 1; count of bases not matched to a gene: 5.

The V and J genes are TRBV20-1 and TRBJ1-1; D call uncertain. The germline V gene encodes CDR1 DFQATT and CDR2 SNEGSKA (reference sequence). Trimming removed 6 bases from V and 0 bases from J, with 11 bases in between. This CDR3 region has 13 residues. The CDR3 loop is CSASDHLNTEAFF. The CDR3 region has the DNA TGCAGTGCCTCCGATCATTTGAACACTGAAGCTTTCTTT.

The V and J genes are TRBV20-1 and TRBJ2-7; D tentatively fits TRBD1 or TRBD2 (6 bases each). CDR3 length: 13 residues. The V gene's germline CDR1 is DFQATT and CDR2 SNEGSKA (reference sequence). Deletions cut 6 bases from V and 5 bases from J, with 17 bases between. CDR3 sequence (DNA): TGCAGTGCCTGGGGGGCAGGGCTCAACGAGCAGTACTTC. This translates into CSAWGAGLNEQYF.

There are a few counts of this clonotype. The V gene is TRBV9, the J gene TRBJ2-2; D gene unclear. Germline CDR1 reads SGDLS; CDR2 reads YYNGEE. There are 12 residues in the CDR3. The germline V and J ends were trimmed by 5 bases and 6 bases, with 8 bases remaining between them. The CDR3 nucleotides are TGTGCCAGCAGGGCTTGGTCCGGGGAGCTGTTTTTT. This encodes CASRAWSGELFF.

This clonotype has a handful of counts. The chain is built from TRBV9 and TRBJ2-7; the D gene is possibly TRBD1 (6 bases). Germline V CDR1 and CDR2: SGDLS, YYNGEE. Trimming removed 0 bases from V and 2 bases from J, with 9 bases in between. The CDR3 sequence is 14 residues long. Written as DNA, the CDR3 is TGTGCCAGCAGCGTAGGACAGGCGGCCTACGAGCAGTACTTC. It encodes CASSVGQAAYEQYF.

The chain joins TRBV29-1 to TRBJ2-7, with a possible D match to TRBD1 (6 bases). The germline V gene encodes CDR1 SQVTM and CDR2 ANQGSEA. CDR3 length: 12 residues. Trimming took off 7 bases at V and 8 bases at J, with 18 bases between the two ends. The CDR3 region is CSAIQGSWQQYF. The CDR3 DNA is TGCAGCGCTATACAGGGATCGTGGCAGCAGTACTTC.

This clonotype was detected a few times. The chain is built from TRBV12-3 or TRBV12-4 and TRBJ2-1; TRBD2 matches 9 bases. CDR3 length: 18 residues. V was pared by 4 bases and J by 5 bases, with 15 bases of the junction left unmatched. CDR3 coding DNA: TGTGCCAGCAGTTCCTTCGGCGGGAGGGCCGATGAGGACAATGAGCAGTTCTTC. Amino acids: CASSSFGGRADEDNEQFF.